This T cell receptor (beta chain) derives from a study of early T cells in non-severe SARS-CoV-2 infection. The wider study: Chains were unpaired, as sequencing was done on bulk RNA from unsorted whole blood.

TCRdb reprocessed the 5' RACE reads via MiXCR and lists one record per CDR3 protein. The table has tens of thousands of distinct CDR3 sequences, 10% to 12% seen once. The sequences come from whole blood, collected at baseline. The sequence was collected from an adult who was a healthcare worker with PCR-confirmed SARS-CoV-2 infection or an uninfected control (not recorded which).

The CDR3 coding sequence is TGTGCCCGGGCGGTGAATGGCTACACCTTC. Its protein product is CARAVNGYTF. V and J are TRBV7-6 and TRBJ1-2; no reliable D call. Germline CDR1 and CDR2: SGHVS and FNYEAQ. Between the trimmed V and J ends, which lost 11 bases and 6 bases, there was a span of 10 bases. The CDR3 totals 10 residues.